The 14 T cell receptor beta chains presented below share a single source sample, sequenced in a study of T cell changes during pregnancy in multiple sclerosis. Libraries were prepared by immunoSEQ multiplex PCR; TCRdb keeps only in-frame clonotypes and omits some of them. The sample lists approximately 46,000 clones; under 95% were seen once. Sequencing used CD8+ T cells from peripheral blood mononuclear cells, obtained in the second trimester of pregnancy. These receptors all come from a female donor with multiple sclerosis, enrolled in a pregnancy study.

The chain couples TRBV5-6 to TRBJ2-7; 10 bases fit TRBD1. This CDR3 region has 15 residues. CDR1 is SGHDT and CDR2 is YYEEEE in the germline V gene. With V trimmed by 3 bases and J by 3 bases, 6 bases remained unmatched. CDR3 sequence reads: CASSSRRTGGYEQYF. The CDR3 coding sequence is TGTGCCAGCAGCTCGAGGCGGACAGGGGGCTACGAGCAGTACTTC. The entire variable domain, with the rest obtained from reference TRBV5-6 and TRBJ2-7, is as follows: DAGVTQSPTHLIKTRGQQVTLRCSPKSGHDTVSWYQQALGQGPQFIFQYYEEEERQRGNFPDRFSGHQFPNYSSELNVNALLLGDSALYLCASSSRRTGGYEQYFGPGTRLTVT.

The chain employs TRBV14 and TRBJ1-1; 7 bases align to TRBD1. J was trimmed by 4 bases and V by 2 bases; bases with no gene match: 10. CDR3 length: 16 residues. Germline CDR1 and CDR2: SGHDN and FVKESK. This CDR3 reads CASSQTTGSNPTEAFF. DNA of the CDR3: TGTGCCAGCAGCCAAACGACAGGGTCTAATCCCACTGAAGCTTTCTTT.

The V and J genes are TRBV6-4 and TRBJ2-3; TRBD1 aligns across 9 bases. Looked up from germline, CDR1 is MRHNA and CDR2 is SNTAGT. The CDR3 sequence is 15 residues long. V was pared by 6 bases and J by 5 bases, with 9 bases of the junction left unmatched. The CDR3 region is CASSPGDREIDTQYF. CDR3 coding DNA: TGTGCCAGCAGCCCGGGGGACAGGGAAATAGATACGCAGTATTTT.

In its sample, this clone was seen once. The chain joins TRBV4-1 to TRBJ1-2; a weak D match, TRBD1 (5 bases). V was shortened by 1 base and J by 6 bases, with 21 bases between the two germline ends. Germline V lookup: CDR1 MGHRA, CDR2 YSYEKL. This CDR3 region has 17 residues. The CDR3 loop reads CASSQGAGRGLRDGYTF. The CDR3 nucleotides are TGCGCCAGCAGCCAAGGGGCAGGGAGGGGATTAAGGGATGGCTACACCTTC.

V gene TRBV19 combines with J gene TRBJ1-2; TRBD1 is a possible D gene (5 bases). The CDR3 is made up of 14 amino acids. The V gene lost 6 bases and the J gene lost 0 bases, with 11 bases spanning the gap. Germline CDR1 is LNHDA and CDR2 is SQIVND (reference sequence). CDR3 DNA sequence: TGTGCCAGTAGGATACAGGTGTCTAACTATGGCTACACCTTC. This codes for CASRIQVSNYGYTF.

This chain connects TRBV6-5 to TRBJ2-7, with 11 bases matching TRBD1. Trimming cost V 5 bases and J 4 bases; bases outside gene matches: 4. Germline loops: CDR1 MNHEY, CDR2 SVGAGI. The CDR3 totals 14 residues. This CDR3 is CASSNGDRGYEQYF. In DNA form, the CDR3 reads TGTGCCAGCAGTAACGGGGACAGGGGGTACGAGCAGTACTTC.

The CDR3 loop reads CASSVGGRGRINEKLFF. Written as DNA, the CDR3 is TGTGCCAGCAGCGTAGGTGGACGGGGAAGAATTAATGAAAAACTGTTTTTT. The chain links TRBV9 to TRBJ1-4, with D unclear. V was clipped by 0 bases and J by 4 bases, with 16 bases between them. Germline V gene sequence: CDR1 SGDLS, CDR2 YYNGEE. The CDR3 runs to 17 residues.

This chain joins TRBV2 and TRBJ1-1; possibly TRBD1 for D (6 bases). The CDR3 runs to 18 residues. From germline, CDR1 is SNHLY and CDR2 FYNNEI. With 0 bases removed from V and 2 bases from J, the gap between germline ends came to 19 bases. The CDR3 nucleotides are TGTGCCAGCAGTGAAGCCGCATCGGGACAATCCTTAAACACTGAAGCTTTCTTT. This encodes CASSEAASGQSLNTEAFF.

This chain connects TRBV7-3 to TRBJ2-3; TRBD2 aligns across 7 bases. Germline CDR1 and CDR2: SGHTA and FQGTGA. The CDR3 has 16 amino acids. Trimming cost V 11 bases and J 1 base; bases outside gene matches: 15. The CDR3 DNA sequence: TGTGCCTCTTCAACGGGCACTAGCGCCGGCACAGATACGCAGTATTTT. This codes for CASSTGTSAGTDTQYF.

This chain links TRBV19 with TRBJ2-2; possible D gene TRBD2, 6 bases. V was trimmed by 8 bases and J by 0 bases, leaving 10 bases between them. The CDR3 spans 14 residues. Per the germline V gene, CDR1 is LNHDA and CDR2 is SQIVND (reference sequence). The CDR3 DNA follows: TGTGCCAGTGGACTATTCGCGAACACCGGGGAGCTGTTTTTT. It specifies CASGLFANTGELFF.

The V call is TRBV21-1, the J call TRBJ2-3; the listed D gene, TRBD2, was not tested against the DNA. TRBV21-1 is a known pseudogene. This CDR3 has 18 residues. CDR3 in DNA: TGTGCCAGCAGCCTTGGGGCGTGGACTAGCGGGGGGGCAGATACGCAGTATTTT. Residues: CASSLGAWTSGGADTQYF.

This clone was detected many times. The chain has TRBV6-1 and TRBJ1-5; TRBD1 agrees at 7 bases. Germline V gene data show CDR1 as MNHNS and CDR2 as SASEGT. Unmatched junction bases numbered 5, after V lost 1 base and J lost 2 bases. The CDR3 loop spans 16 amino acids. The CDR3 loop is CASSEVAGGGNQPQHF. The CDR3 DNA is TGTGCCAGCAGTGAAGTGGCAGGGGGTGGCAATCAGCCCCAGCATTTT.

This sequence joins TRBV7-2 and TRBJ1-2, with 7 bases matching TRBD1. With V trimmed by 1 base and J by 0 bases, 2 bases remained unmatched. This CDR3 spans 15 amino acids. CDR1 SGHTA and CDR2 FQGNSA come from the germline V gene. CDR3: CASSLVDRTNYGYTF. CDR3 in DNA: TGTGCCAGCAGCTTAGTGGACAGGACTAACTATGGCTACACCTTC.

This rearrangement joins TRBV25-1 to TRBJ1-3, with D possibly matching TRBD1 (5 bases). Trimming cost V 0 bases and J 0 bases, with 9 bases left between them. The length of the CDR3 is 16 residues. Germline V gene lookup returns CDR1 MGHDK and CDR2 SYGVNS. The CDR3 DNA sequence: TGTGCCAGCAGTGAATATGGGGCCTACTCTGGAAACACCATATATTTT. As protein: CASSEYGAYSGNTIYF.